The 20 T cell receptor beta chains below all came from one sample that was sequenced in a study of monozygotic twins with inflammatory bowel disease. TCRdb re-called the 5' RACE reads and shows each CDR3 protein once, DNA omitted. Here the sample table reports about 160,000 distinct CDR3 sequences. Material: blood. The origin of the receptors is a human donor with ulcerative colitis or Crohn's disease, or a healthy co-twin of an affected twin (not recorded which).

This chain connects TRBV5-1 to TRBJ1-6; TCRdb's D call of TRBD1 is untestable without DNA. In germline, CDR1 is SGHRS, CDR2 YFSETQ. The CDR3 loop spans 15 amino acids. The CDR3 reads CASSWASGTGYPLHF.

The chain links TRBV4-2 to TRBJ2-7; TCRdb's D gene call, TRBD2, goes unchecked for lack of DNA. This CDR3 comprises 17 residues. Germline V gene sequence: CDR1 LGHNA, CDR2 YNFKEQ. CDR3 loop: CASSQVVLAGLSYEQYF.

The V call is TRBV29-1, the J call TRBJ2-7; as DNA is missing, the TRBD1 call by TCRdb cannot be tested. There are 13 residues in the CDR3. CDR1 is SQVTM, CDR2 ANQGSEA, per germline. CDR3 in amino acids: CSARDGLTYEQYF.

The J gene is TRBJ2-2, the V gene TRBV7-3; TCRdb names TRBD1, which stays unverified in the absence of DNA. This CDR3 region has 13 residues. CDR1 is SGHTA, CDR2 FQGTGA, per germline. The chain's CDR3 is CASSRQGTGELFF.

The chain couples TRBV4-1 to TRBJ2-1; lacking DNA, the TRBD2 call made by TCRdb goes unchecked. Germline CDR1 and CDR2: MGHRA and YSYEKL. CDR3 length: 20 residues. CDR3 sequence: CASSQDPGLSLAGASNEQFF.

This chain joins TRBV20-1 and TRBJ2-1; TCRdb gives TRBD1 as the D gene, but with no DNA this cannot be confirmed. This CDR3 has 16 residues. Germline assignment: CDR1 DFQATT and CDR2 SNEGSKA (reference sequence). The CDR3 loop is CSARDSRTGLKNEQFF.

The chain employs TRBV3-1 and TRBJ2-7. CDR1 and CDR2 from the germline V gene are LGHDT and YNNKEL (reference sequence). The CDR3 covers 14 residues. CDR3 protein: CASSQDPSSYEQYF.

The chain recombines TRBV27 with TRBJ2-7. Germline V gives CDR1 MNHEY, CDR2 SMNVEV (reference sequence). This CDR3 has 14 residues. The CDR3 protein is CASSAQGAQYEQYF.

The J gene is TRBJ1-3, the V gene TRBV5-1. The germline gives CDR1 SGHRS, CDR2 YFSETQ. The CDR3 loop spans 12 amino acids. The chain's CDR3 is CASSLEGNTIYF. Filled out from reference TRBV5-1 and TRBJ1-3, the complete variable domain reads KAGVTQTPRYLIKTRGQQVTLSCSPISGHRSVSWYQQTPGQGLQFLFEYFSETQRNKGNFPGRFSGRQFSNSRSEMNVSTLELGDSALYLCASSLEGNTIYFGEGSWLTVV.

The V gene is TRBV11-2, the J gene TRBJ1-4; the TRBD1 assignment by TCRdb is unverifiable without DNA. The CDR3 is 14 residues long. Germline V lookup: CDR1 SGHAT, CDR2 FQNNGV. CDR3 in amino acids: CASRPPGGREKLFF.

The rearrangement uses TRBV27 and TRBJ2-6; the D call from TCRdb, TRBD2, cannot be confirmed without DNA. The germline V gene has CDR1 MNHEY and CDR2 SMNVEV (reference sequence). This CDR3 spans 15 amino acids. The CDR3: CASSLSGEGANVLTF. Full variable domain (missing parts from reference TRBV27 and TRBJ2-6): EAQVTQNPRYLITVTGKKLTVTCSQNMNHEYMSWYRQDPGLGLRQIYYSMNVEVTDKGDVPEGYKVSRKEKRNFPLILESPSPNQTSLYFCASSLSGEGANVLTFGAGSRLTVL.

The chain recombines TRBV5-1 with TRBJ2-7; TCRdb proposes TRBD2, but this gene call is untestable without DNA. This CDR3 has 14 amino acids. Germline lookup yields CDR1 SGHRS and CDR2 YFSETQ. CDR3 region: CASSLAARAYEQYF.

This chain joins TRBV11-2 and TRBJ2-3; absent DNA, TCRdb's TRBD1 call cannot be checked. The germline CDR1 and CDR2 sequences are SGHAT and FQNNGV. The CDR3 totals 13 residues. The CDR3 loop is CASSLDRDHTQYF.

The V call is TRBV5-1, the J call TRBJ2-1; absent DNA, TCRdb's TRBD2 call cannot be checked. The CDR3 is 16 amino acids. Germline assignment: CDR1 SGHRS and CDR2 YFSETQ. CDR3 amino acids: CASSSRTSVPYNEQFF.

This rearrangement joins TRBV4-1 to TRBJ2-2. The germline CDR1 and CDR2 sequences are MGHRA and YSYEKL. The length of the CDR3 is 15 residues. CDR3 sequence reads: CASSQDPSTYGELFF.

The V call is TRBV5-6, the J call TRBJ1-4. The CDR3 is made up of 16 amino acids. CDR1 is SGHDT, CDR2 YYEEEE, per germline. The chain's CDR3 is CASSLGTHTRNEKLFF.

V is TRBV12-3 or TRBV12-4 and J is TRBJ2-1; the TRBD2 assignment by TCRdb is unverifiable without DNA. This CDR3 contains 15 residues. The CDR3 is CASIWGSGPHNEQFF.

V gene TRBV12-3 or TRBV12-4 combines with J gene TRBJ2-7; TCRdb picks TRBD1, but there is no DNA to check that call. This CDR3 has 14 residues. CDR3 sequence reads: CASSTDRAVGEQYF.

V and J are TRBV28 and TRBJ1-1. CDR1 is MDHEN, CDR2 SYDVKM, per germline. The CDR3 extends over 14 amino acids. CDR3 protein: CASSPVGMNTEAFF.

The J gene is TRBJ1-1, the V gene TRBV25-1; TCRdb's D gene call, TRBD1, goes unchecked for lack of DNA. This CDR3 region has 14 residues. Germline assignment: CDR1 MGHDK and CDR2 SYGVNS. The CDR3 is CASRQGTVNTEAFF.